One and the same sample provided the 20 T cell receptor beta chains below, sequenced in a study of technical replicates of blood from several donors (dated by TCRdb to the late 2010s). Libraries were made using the immunoSEQ multiplex PCR assay. Not all clones reach the TCRdb copy of this immuneACCESS table, which keeps in-frame sequences only. Checked studies attribute under half of the gap to unresolved V genes and leave the rest unexplained. In all, the sample holds tens of thousands of clones, and around nine tenths of those were seen once. 0.27% of the sample comes from the top ten. Sequencing was carried out using T cells isolated from PBMCs. All receptors derive from a human donor in good health.

J is TRBJ1-2 and V is TRBV19; TRBD1 matches at 9 bases. The length of the CDR3 is 18 residues. The V gene end was trimmed by 0 bases and the J gene end by 6 bases; junction bases not matched to a gene: 14. In germline, CDR1 is LNHDA, CDR2 SQIVND (reference sequence). The CDR3 sequence is CASSIDPVTWTGVDGYTF. As DNA, the CDR3 is TGTGCCAGTAGTATAGATCCGGTAACTTGGACAGGGGTCGATGGCTACACCTTC.

The rearrangement joins TRBV5-4 to TRBJ2-3; TRBD2 matches at 10 bases. V shed 2 bases and J 1 base; nucleotides not matched to a gene: 1. Germline loops: CDR1 SGHNT, CDR2 YYREEE (reference sequence). This CDR3 region has 15 residues. The CDR3 DNA reads TGTGCCAGCAGCTTCCTAGCGGGGGGCACAGATACGCAGTATTTT. Protein sequence: CASSFLAGGTDTQYF.

This clone was counted between two and nine times. V usage is TRBV27 and J usage is TRBJ1-6; 7 positions agree with TRBD1. After removal of 3 bases from V and 11 bases from J, the junction contained 13 bases not matched to a gene. The V gene's germline CDR1 is MNHEY and CDR2 SMNVEV (reference sequence). The CDR3 spans 16 residues. CDR3 nucleotide sequence: TGTGCCAGCAGTTTCGACAGGGAGGTTGGGCTAACACCCCTCCACTTT. This gives the protein CASSFDREVGLTPLHF.

The J gene is TRBJ2-2, the V gene TRBV10-1; tentative D call: TRBD1 (7 bases). The CDR3 spans 14 residues. Germline CDR1 WNHNN, CDR2 SYGVQD (reference sequence). V was pared by 8 bases and J by 2 bases, with 12 bases between. CDR3 protein: CASGGGENTGELFF. CDR3 coding DNA: TGCGCCAGCGGAGGGGGCGAAAACACCGGGGAGCTGTTTTTT.

CDR3 protein: CAISESTRGEDYGYTF. As DNA, the CDR3 is TGTGCCATCAGTGAGTCGACTCGAGGGGAGGACTATGGCTACACCTTC. The V gene is TRBV10-3, the J gene TRBJ1-2; tentatively, D is TRBD1 (5 bases). The CDR3 runs to 16 residues. Deletions cut 0 bases from V and 3 bases from J, with 14 bases between. Looked up from germline, CDR1 is ENHRY and CDR2 is SYGVKD.

The rearrangement joins TRBV2 to TRBJ2-1; weak D call: TRBD2 (5 bases). The CDR3 runs to 16 residues. V lost 7 bases, J lost 8 bases, and 24 bases lay in between. The germline gives CDR1 SNHLY, CDR2 FYNNEI. CDR3 coding DNA: TGTGCCAGCACCCAGCCGGGCCTAGCCCTGAACGATGAGCAGTTCTTC. Residues: CASTQPGLALNDEQFF.

The chain has TRBV5-1 and TRBJ2-1; 12 bases are a match to TRBD2. The J segment lost 5 bases and the V segment lost 4 bases, leaving 10 bases of the junction unmatched. Germline V gene sequence: CDR1 SGHRS, CDR2 YFSETQ. The CDR3 is 17 residues long. The CDR3 sequence is CASSPFSLAGGNNEQFF. In DNA, the CDR3 is TGCGCCAGCAGCCCCTTTTCTCTAGCGGGAGGGAACAATGAGCAGTTCTTC.

The V gene is TRBV14, the J gene TRBJ2-1, with 10 bases fitting TRBD2. The CDR3 loop spans 14 amino acids. CDR1 and CDR2 (germline): SGHDN, FVKESK. V trimming: 4 bases; J trimming: 6 bases; junction bases outside the gene matches: 3. CDR3 residues: CASSRTSGSNEQFF. For the CDR3, the DNA is TGTGCCAGCAGCCGGACTAGCGGATCCAATGAGCAGTTCTTC.

The rearrangement joins TRBV5-6 to TRBJ1-2; tentatively, D is TRBD1 (5 bases). This CDR3 has 15 residues. V gave up 4 bases and J gave up 6 bases, with 19 bases separating them. Germline V gene lookup returns CDR1 SGHDT and CDR2 YYEEEE. The CDR3 DNA reads TGTGCCAGCAGCCCCGTCATGGGGGGGAGAAATGGCTACACCTTC. This translates into CASSPVMGGRNGYTF.

The chain has TRBV5-1 and TRBJ1-3, with TRBD1 as a possible D gene (6 bases). Between the trimmed V and J ends, which lost 4 bases and 2 bases, there was a span of 13 bases. CDR1 SGHRS and CDR2 YFSETQ come from the germline V gene. The CDR3 spans 15 residues. The CDR3 nucleotides read TGCGCCAGCAGCGATACGACAGGAGCTGGAAACACCATATATTTT. This gives the protein CASSDTTGAGNTIYF.

V is TRBV11-2 and J is TRBJ1-1; D is perhaps TRBD1 (6 bases). From germline, CDR1 is SGHAT and CDR2 FQNNGV. V shed 0 bases and J shed 8 bases, with 19 bases lying between them. This CDR3 comprises 16 residues. The CDR3 loop reads CASSLELGAYTREAFF. DNA of the CDR3: TGTGCCAGCAGCTTAGAGTTGGGGGCCTATACGAGGGAAGCTTTCTTT.

The J gene is TRBJ2-7, the V gene TRBV20-1; D is undetermined. From germline, CDR1 is DFQATT and CDR2 SNEGSKA (reference sequence). This CDR3 contains 10 residues. V lost 0 bases to trimming and J lost 6 bases, with 3 bases between them. The CDR3 spells CSARDREQYF. For the CDR3, the DNA is TGCAGTGCTAGAGATCGCGAGCAGTACTTC.

The chain combines TRBV6-5 with TRBJ2-5, with TRBD2 matching 10 bases. The V gene's germline CDR1 is MNHEY and CDR2 SVGAGI. V dropped 5 bases and J dropped 5; count of bases not matched to a gene: 8. The CDR3 covers 15 residues. The CDR3, as DNA: TGTGCCAGCAGTCGACCGGGACTAGCGAAGGAGACCCAGTACTTC. It encodes CASSRPGLAKETQYF.

The rearrangement uses TRBV7-6 and TRBJ2-5; D gene ambiguous. The CDR3 is 13 residues long. The germline gives CDR1 SGHVS, CDR2 FNYEAQ. The V gene lost 4 bases and the J gene lost 2 bases, with 8 bases spanning the gap. The CDR3 bases are TGTGCCAGCAGCTCAGTAAAACAAGAGACCCAGTACTTC. Residues: CASSSVKQETQYF.

The chain uses TRBV10-3 and TRBJ1-1; possibly TRBD1 for D (6 bases). V gave up 5 bases and J gave up 3 bases, with 13 bases separating them. Germline V gene data show CDR1 as ENHRY and CDR2 as SYGVKD. The CDR3 spans 14 residues. The DNA for the CDR3 is TGTGCCATCAGTAGGACAGAGAGTGACACTGAAGCTTTCTTT. Its protein product is CAISRTESDTEAFF.

This chain uses TRBV5-6 with TRBJ2-1, with 13 bases aligning to TRBD2. With V trimmed by 4 bases and J by 6 bases, 1 base remained unmatched. This CDR3 spans 14 amino acids. Germline assignment: CDR1 SGHDT and CDR2 YYEEEE. CDR3 sequence (DNA): TGTGCCAGCAGCCGGACTAGCGGGAGCAATGAGCAGTTCTTC. This sequence encodes CASSRTSGSNEQFF.

This clone appeared a single time. The rearrangement joins TRBV5-1 to TRBJ2-5; 8 nucleotides align to TRBD2. V lost 4 bases and J lost 5; bases outside the gene matches: 10. Germline CDR1 and CDR2: SGHRS and YFSETQ. There are 15 residues in the CDR3. CDR3 bases: TGCGCCAGCAGCGACCCGGGACTAGTCGATGAGACCCAGTACTTC. It codes for CASSDPGLVDETQYF.

V gene TRBV16 combines with J gene TRBJ2-1; weak D call: TRBD1 (5 bases). Germline V gene lookup returns CDR1 KGHSY and CDR2 FQNENV. The CDR3 loop spans 15 amino acids. V lost 0 bases, J lost 13 bases, and 19 bases lay in between. CDR3 coding DNA: TGTGCCAGCAGCCAATCTGAAGGGTTGCAGACAGAACAGTTCTTC. Translating it yields CASSQSEGLQTEQFF.

Only one count was recorded for this clone. The gene calls are TRBV5-1 and TRBJ1-1, with D tentatively TRBD1 (6 bases). Looked up from germline, CDR1 is SGHRS and CDR2 is YFSETQ. The V and J ends lost 4 bases and 6 bases respectively, with 16 bases between them. The CDR3 runs 14 residues. The CDR3: CASSVGGQSPEAFF. Here the CDR3 DNA reads TGCGCCAGCAGCGTTGGCGGACAGAGCCCTGAAGCTTTCTTT.

The J gene is TRBJ2-2, the V gene TRBV9, with 7 bases aligning to TRBD2. V lost 5 bases and J lost 11; bases outside the gene matches: 12. CDR1 SGDLS and CDR2 YYNGEE come from the germline V gene. This CDR3 spans 14 amino acids. DNA for the CDR3: TGTGCCAGCAGAGGGTCGGCTGGCGGGGGAGAGCTGTTTTTT. Translating gives CASRGSAGGGELFF.